Following are 4 T cell receptor beta chains from one sample sequenced in a study of cytomegalovirus exposure and HLA in healthy donors (dated by TCRdb to about 2017). The library came from the immunoSEQ multiplex PCR assay. The multiplex PCR relied on a mix of 60 forward primers for TCR Vbeta segments and 13 reverse primers for TCR Jbeta segments. The clones in this table, taken by TCRdb from immuneACCESS, are in-frame only. Not every clone is retained; where verified, under half of the shortfall comes from an unresolved V gene, and the cause of the rest is unknown. Within this sample are roughly 110,000 clones, with more than 65% of them counted one time only. Approximately 2.2% of the sample is held by the ten biggest clonotypes. The sample taken for sequencing was PBMCs. These receptors came from a man aged 25 to 40 in good health and CMV-seronegative.

This chain links TRBV4-2 with TRBJ2-7; 9 bases map to TRBD2. V dropped 2 bases and J dropped 3; count of bases not matched to a gene: 5. The CDR3 has 15 residues. CDR1 LGHNA and CDR2 YNFKEQ come from the germline V gene. The CDR3 DNA follows: TGTGCCAGCAGCCAAACCGGGACTAGCAGCTACGAGCAGTACTTC. Its translation: CASSQTGTSSYEQYF.

This chain connects TRBV29-1 to TRBJ2-1, with TRBD2 matching over 7 bases. Germline V lookup: CDR1 SQVTM, CDR2 ANQGSEA. J was trimmed by 9 bases and V by 6 bases; bases with no gene match: 14. This CDR3 is 14 amino acids long. The CDR3 DNA follows: TGCAGCGTCCCTCCTCGGGGGAGGGCCGCTGAGCAGTTCTTC. It translates to CSVPPRGRAAEQFF.

The CDR3 DNA follows: TGTGCCAGCAGTGATCTAGGAACCTACAATGAGCAGTTCTTC. This gives the protein CASSDLGTYNEQFF. This chain joins TRBV2 and TRBJ2-1; no clear D gene. The CDR3 runs 14 residues. Germline V gives CDR1 SNHLY, CDR2 FYNNEI. The V end was cut by 3 bases, the J end by 2 bases, with 8 bases between.

The chain links TRBV7-8 to TRBJ1-5; D gene unclear. V lost 3 bases, J lost 7 bases, and 19 bases lay in between. CDR1 is SGHVS and CDR2 is FQNEAQ in the germline V gene. CDR3 length equals 16 residues. The CDR3, as DNA: TGTGCCAGCAGCTTTACCCGGGCCGCAGGAGGACAGCCCCAGCATTTT. It encodes CASSFTRAAGGQPQHF.